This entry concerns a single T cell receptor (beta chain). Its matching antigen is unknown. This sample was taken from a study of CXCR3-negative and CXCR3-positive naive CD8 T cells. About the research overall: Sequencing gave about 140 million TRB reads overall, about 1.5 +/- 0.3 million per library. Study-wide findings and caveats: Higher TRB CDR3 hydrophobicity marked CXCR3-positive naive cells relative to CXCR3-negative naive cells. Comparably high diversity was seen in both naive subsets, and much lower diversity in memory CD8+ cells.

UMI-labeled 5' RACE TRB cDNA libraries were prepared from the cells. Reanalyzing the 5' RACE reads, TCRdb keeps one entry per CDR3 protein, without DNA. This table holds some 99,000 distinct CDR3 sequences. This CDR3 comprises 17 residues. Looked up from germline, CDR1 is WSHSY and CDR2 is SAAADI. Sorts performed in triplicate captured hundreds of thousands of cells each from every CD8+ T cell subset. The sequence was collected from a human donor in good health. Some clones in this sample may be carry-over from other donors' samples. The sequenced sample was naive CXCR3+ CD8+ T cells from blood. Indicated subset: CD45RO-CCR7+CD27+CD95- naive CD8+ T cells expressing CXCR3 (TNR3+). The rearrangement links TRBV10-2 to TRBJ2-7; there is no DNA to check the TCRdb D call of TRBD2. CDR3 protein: CASSTTSGGLISYEQYF.